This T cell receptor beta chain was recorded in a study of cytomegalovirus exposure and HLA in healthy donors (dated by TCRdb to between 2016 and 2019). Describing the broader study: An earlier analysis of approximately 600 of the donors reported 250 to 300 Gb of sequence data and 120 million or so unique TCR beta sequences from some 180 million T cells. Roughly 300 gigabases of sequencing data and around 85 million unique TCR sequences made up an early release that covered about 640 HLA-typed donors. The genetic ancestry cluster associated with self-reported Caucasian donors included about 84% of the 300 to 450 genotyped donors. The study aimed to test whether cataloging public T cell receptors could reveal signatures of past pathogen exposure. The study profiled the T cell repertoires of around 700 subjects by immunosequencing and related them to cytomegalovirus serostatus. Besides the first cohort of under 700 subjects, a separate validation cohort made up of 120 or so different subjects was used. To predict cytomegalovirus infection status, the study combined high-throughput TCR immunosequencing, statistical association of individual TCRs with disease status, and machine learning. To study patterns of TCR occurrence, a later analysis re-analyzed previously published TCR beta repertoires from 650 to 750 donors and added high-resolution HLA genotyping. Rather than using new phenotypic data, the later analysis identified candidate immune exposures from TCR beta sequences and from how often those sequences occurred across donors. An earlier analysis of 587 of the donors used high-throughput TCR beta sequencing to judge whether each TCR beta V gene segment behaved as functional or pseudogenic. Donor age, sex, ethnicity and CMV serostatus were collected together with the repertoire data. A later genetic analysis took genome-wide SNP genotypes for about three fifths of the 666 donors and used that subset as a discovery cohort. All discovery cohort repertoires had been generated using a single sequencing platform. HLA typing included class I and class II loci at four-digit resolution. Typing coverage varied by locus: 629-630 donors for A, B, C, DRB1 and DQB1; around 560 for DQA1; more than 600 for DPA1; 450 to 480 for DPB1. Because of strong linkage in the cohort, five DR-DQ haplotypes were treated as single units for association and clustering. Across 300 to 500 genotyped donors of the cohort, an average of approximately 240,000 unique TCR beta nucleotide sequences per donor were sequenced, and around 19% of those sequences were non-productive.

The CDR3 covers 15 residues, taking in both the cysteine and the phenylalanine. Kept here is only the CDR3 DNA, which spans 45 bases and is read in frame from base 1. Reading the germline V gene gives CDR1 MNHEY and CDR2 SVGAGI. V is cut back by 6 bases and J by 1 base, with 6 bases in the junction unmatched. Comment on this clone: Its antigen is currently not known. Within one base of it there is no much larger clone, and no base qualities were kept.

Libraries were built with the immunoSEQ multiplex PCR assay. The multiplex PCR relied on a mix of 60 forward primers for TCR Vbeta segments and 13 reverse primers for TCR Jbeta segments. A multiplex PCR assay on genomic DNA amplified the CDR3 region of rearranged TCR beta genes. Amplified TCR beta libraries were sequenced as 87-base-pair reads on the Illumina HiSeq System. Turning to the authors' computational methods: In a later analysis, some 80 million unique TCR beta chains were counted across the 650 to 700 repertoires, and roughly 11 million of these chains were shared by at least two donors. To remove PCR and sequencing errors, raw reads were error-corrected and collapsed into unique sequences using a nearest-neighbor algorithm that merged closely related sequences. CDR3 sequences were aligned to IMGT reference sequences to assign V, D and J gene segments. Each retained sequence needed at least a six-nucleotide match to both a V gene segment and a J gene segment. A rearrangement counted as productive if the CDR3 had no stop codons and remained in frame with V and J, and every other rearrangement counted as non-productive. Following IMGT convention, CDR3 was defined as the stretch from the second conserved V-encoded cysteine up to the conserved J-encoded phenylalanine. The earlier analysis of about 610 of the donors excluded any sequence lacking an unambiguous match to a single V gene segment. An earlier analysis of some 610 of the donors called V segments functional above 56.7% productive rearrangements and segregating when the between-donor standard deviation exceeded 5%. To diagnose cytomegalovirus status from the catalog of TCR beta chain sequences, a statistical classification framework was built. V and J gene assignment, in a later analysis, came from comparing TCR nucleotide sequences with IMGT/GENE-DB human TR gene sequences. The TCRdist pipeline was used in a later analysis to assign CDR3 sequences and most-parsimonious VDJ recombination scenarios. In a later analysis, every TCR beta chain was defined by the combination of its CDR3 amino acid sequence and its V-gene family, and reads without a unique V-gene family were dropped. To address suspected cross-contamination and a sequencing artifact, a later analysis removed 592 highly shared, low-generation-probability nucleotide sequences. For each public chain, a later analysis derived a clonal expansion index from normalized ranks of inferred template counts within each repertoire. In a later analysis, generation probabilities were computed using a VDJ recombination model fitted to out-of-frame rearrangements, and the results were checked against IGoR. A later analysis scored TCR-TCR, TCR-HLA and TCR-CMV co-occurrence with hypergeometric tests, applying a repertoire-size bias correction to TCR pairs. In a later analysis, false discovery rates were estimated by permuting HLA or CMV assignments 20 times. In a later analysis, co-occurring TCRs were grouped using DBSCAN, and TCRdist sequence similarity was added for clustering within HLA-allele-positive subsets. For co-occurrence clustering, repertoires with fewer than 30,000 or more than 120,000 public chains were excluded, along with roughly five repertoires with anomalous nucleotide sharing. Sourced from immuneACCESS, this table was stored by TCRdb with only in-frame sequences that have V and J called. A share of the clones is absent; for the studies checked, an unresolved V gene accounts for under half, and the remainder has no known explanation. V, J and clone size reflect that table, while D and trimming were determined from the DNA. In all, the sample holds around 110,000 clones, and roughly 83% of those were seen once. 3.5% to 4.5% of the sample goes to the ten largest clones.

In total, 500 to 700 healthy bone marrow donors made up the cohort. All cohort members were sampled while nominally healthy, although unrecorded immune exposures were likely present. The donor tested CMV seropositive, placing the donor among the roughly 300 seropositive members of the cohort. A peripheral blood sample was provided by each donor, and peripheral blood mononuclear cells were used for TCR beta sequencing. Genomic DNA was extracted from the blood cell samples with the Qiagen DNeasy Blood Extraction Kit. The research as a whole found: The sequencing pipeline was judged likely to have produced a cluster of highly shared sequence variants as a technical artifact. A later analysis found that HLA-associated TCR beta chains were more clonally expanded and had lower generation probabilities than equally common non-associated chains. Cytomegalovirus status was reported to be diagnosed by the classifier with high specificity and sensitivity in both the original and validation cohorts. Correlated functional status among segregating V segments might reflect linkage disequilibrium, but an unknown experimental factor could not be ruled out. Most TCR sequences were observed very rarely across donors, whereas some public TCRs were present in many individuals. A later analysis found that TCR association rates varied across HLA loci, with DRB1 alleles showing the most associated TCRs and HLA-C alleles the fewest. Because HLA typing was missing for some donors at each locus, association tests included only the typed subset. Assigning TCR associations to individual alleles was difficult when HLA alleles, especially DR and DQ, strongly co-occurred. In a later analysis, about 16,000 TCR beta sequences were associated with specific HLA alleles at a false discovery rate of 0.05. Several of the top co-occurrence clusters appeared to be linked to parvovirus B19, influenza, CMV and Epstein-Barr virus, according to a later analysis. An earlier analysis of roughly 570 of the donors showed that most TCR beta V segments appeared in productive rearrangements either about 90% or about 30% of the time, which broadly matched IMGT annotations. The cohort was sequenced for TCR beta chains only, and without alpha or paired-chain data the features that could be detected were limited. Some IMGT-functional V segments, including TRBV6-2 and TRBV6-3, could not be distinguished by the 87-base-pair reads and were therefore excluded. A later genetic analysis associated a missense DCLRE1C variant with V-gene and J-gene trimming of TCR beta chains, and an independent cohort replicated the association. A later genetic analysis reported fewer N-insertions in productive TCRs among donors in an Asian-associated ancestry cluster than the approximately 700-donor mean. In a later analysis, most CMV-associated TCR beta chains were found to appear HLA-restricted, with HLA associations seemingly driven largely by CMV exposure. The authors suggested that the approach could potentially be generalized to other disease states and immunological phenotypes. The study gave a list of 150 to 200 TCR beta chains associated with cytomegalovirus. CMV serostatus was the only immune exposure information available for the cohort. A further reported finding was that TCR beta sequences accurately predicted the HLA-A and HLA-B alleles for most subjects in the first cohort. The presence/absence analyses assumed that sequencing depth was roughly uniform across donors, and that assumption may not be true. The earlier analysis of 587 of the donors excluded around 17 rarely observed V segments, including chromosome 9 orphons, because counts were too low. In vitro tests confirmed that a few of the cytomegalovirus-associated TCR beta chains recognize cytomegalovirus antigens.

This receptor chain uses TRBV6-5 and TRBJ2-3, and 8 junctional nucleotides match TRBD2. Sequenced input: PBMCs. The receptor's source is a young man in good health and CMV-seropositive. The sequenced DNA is TGTGCCAGCAGCCGTAGCGGGGCCCGCACAGATACGCAGTATTTT. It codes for CASSRSGARTDTQYF.